Shown below are 8 T cell receptor beta chains from a single sample sequenced in a study of T cells in Graves' hyperthyroidism and ophthalmopathy. RNA transcripts gave rise to amplified TCR beta CDR3 regions. The HTBI primer set served for first-round RT-PCR of the TCR CDR3. Via MiXCR, TCRdb re-called the multiplex PCR reads, giving one row per CDR3 protein. The top ten clones hold 9.2% of a sample with hundreds of thousands of distinct CDR3 sequences, over 10% of them seen once. Specimen: blood. All receptors come from a woman younger than 35 with Graves' hyperthyroidism.

This clonotype was seen many times. The rearrangement links TRBV7-3 to TRBJ2-2, with D unclear. Trimming took 6 bases from V and 0 from J, leaving 11 bases between them. In germline, CDR1 is SGHTA, CDR2 FQGTGA. The CDR3 consists of 15 residues. The CDR3, as DNA: TGTGCCAGCAGACGCGACCGGACGAACACCGGGGAGCTGTTTTTT. Its translation: CASRRDRTNTGELFF. Drawing the rest from reference TRBV7-3 and TRBJ2-2, the complete variable domain is GAGVSQTPSNKVTEKGKYVELRCDPISGHTALYWYRQSLGQGPEFLIYFQGTGAADDSGLPNDRFFAVRPEGSVSTLKIQRTERGDSAVYLCASRRDRTNTGELFFGEGSRLTVL.

There are a few counts of this clonotype. This may arise from a read error, as a much more abundant clone is one base away. The CDR3 DNA reads TGTGCCAGCAGCCAAGGGACACTAAATTACGGGCAGTACTTC. Its protein is CASSQGTLNYGQYF. The genes are TRBV3-1 and TRBJ2-7, with a weak D call TRBD1 (5 bases). The CDR3 covers 14 residues. The germline V gene encodes CDR1 LGHDT and CDR2 YNNKEL (reference sequence).

This clonotype showed up just once. A read error is possible here, since a much larger clone lies one base away. The rearrangement joins TRBV14 to TRBJ2-1; 11 nucleotides align to TRBD2. This CDR3 comprises 17 residues. Germline assignment: CDR1 SGHDN and CDR2 FVKESK. The CDR3 sequence is CTSSQDFITSGSNEQFF. The DNA of the CDR3 is TGTACCAGCAGCCAAGACTTCATCACTAGCGGGAGTAATGAGCAGTTCTTC.

This clonotype showed up many times. This rearrangement joins TRBV18 to TRBJ2-7; TRBD2 matches 8 bases. Germline CDR1 and CDR2: KGHSH and LQKENI. The CDR3 loop spans 15 amino acids. The trim removed 6 bases at V and 3 bases at J, leaving 10 bases unmatched. The CDR3 DNA reads TGTGCCAGCTCGCTTAGCGGGGACCCGAACTACGAGCAGTACTTC. As protein: CASSLSGDPNYEQYF.

The V and J genes are TRBV7-9 and TRBJ2-7; 11 nucleotides align to TRBD2. Germline CDR1 and CDR2: SEHNR and FQNEAQ (reference sequence). The CDR3 has 15 residues. J lost 5 bases, V lost 5 bases, and 8 bases had no gene match. The CDR3 sequence: CASSPELAGDNEQYF. CDR3 in DNA: TGTGCCAGCAGCCCTGAACTAGCGGGGGATAACGAGCAGTACTTC.

This clonotype occurred many times. The rearrangement uses TRBV6-2 or TRBV6-3 and TRBJ1-1, with D possibly matching TRBD1 (6 bases). Germline loops: CDR1 MNHEY, CDR2 SVGEGT. V was clipped by 0 bases and J by 0 bases, with 14 bases between them. The CDR3 has 17 residues. In DNA form, the CDR3 reads TGTGCCAGCAGTTACTCGGTCCGGGACAACTTGAACACTGAAGCTTTCTTT. Translation gives CASSYSVRDNLNTEAFF.

Of note for this clonotype: With a much larger clone just one base away, this may be a read error. The CDR3 nucleotides are TGTGCCAGCAGCCAAGGGGGGGACAGTTCAACTAATGAAAAACTGTTTTTT. Its translation: CASSQGGDSSTNEKLFF. The gene calls are TRBV3-1 and TRBJ1-4; 7 bases are shared with TRBD1. Germline trimming cut 1 base from V and 0 bases from J; bases unmatched to any gene: 5. Looked up from germline, CDR1 is LGHDT and CDR2 is YNNKEL (reference sequence). The CDR3 contains 17 residues. Full variable domain (remainder filled in from reference TRBV3-1 and TRBJ1-4): DTAVSQTPKYLVTQMGNDKSIKCEQNLGHDTMYWYKQDSKKFLKIMFSYNNKELIINETVPNRFSPKSPDKAHLNLHINSLELGDSAVYFCASSQGGDSSTNEKLFFGSGTQLSVL.

This clonotype was counted many times. The chain recombines TRBV24-1 with TRBJ2-1; D perhaps matches TRBD1 (5 bases). CDR1 and CDR2 from the germline V gene are KGHDR and SFDVKD. Trimming removed 3 bases from V and 6 bases from J, with 8 bases in between. The CDR3 consists of 13 residues. The CDR3 protein is CATSDGALNEQFF. The CDR3 DNA sequence: TGTGCCACCAGTGATGGGGCCCTCAATGAGCAGTTCTTC.